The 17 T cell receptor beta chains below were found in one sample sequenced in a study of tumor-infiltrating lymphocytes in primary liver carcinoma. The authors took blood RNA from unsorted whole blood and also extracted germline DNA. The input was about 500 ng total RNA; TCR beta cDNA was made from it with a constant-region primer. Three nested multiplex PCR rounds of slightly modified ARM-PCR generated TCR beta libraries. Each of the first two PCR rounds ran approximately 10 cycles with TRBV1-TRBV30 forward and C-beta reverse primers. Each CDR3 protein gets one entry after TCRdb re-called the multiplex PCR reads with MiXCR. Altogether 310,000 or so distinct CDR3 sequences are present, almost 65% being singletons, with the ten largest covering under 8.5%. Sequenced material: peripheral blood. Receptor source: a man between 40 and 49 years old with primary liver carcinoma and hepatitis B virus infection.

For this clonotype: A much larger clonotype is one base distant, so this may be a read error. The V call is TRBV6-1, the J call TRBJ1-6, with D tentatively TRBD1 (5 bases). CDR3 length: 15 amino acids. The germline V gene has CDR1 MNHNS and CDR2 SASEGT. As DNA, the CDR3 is TGTACCAGCAGCCTGCCCGGGACGGATGATTCACCCCTCCACTTT. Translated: CTSSLPGTDDSPLHF.

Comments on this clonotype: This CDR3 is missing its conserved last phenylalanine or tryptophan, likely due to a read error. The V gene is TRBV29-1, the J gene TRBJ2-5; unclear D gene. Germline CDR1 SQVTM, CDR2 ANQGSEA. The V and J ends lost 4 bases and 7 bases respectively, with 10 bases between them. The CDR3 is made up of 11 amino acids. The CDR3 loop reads CSVAVHGTQYL. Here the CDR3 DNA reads TGCAGCGTTGCTGTACATGGGACCCAGTACCTC.

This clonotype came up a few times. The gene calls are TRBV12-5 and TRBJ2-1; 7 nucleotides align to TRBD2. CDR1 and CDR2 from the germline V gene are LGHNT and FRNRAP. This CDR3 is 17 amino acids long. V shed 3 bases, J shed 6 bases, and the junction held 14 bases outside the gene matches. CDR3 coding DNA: TGTGCTAGTGGTTTCAGTTATCCCGGGGAGGGCCCCAATGAGCAGTTCTTC. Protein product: CASGFSYPGEGPNEQFF. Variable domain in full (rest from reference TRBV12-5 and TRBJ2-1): DARVTQTPRHKVTEMGQEVTMRCQPILGHNTVFWYRQTMMQGLELLAYFRNRAPLDDSGMPKDRFSAEMPDATLATLKIQPSEPRDSAVYFCASGFSYPGEGPNEQFFGPGTRLTVL.

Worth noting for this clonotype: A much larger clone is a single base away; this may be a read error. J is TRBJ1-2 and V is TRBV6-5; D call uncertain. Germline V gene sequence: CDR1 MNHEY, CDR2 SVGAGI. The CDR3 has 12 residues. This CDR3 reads CVSTGLGYGYTF. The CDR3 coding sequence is TGTGTCAGCACCGGACTCGGGTATGGCTACACCTTC.

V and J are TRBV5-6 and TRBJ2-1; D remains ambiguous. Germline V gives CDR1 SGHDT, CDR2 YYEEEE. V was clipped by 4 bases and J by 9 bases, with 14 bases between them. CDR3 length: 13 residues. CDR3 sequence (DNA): TGTGCCAGCAGCGGAACTCCTGAGGCTGAGCAGTTCTTC. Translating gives CASSGTPEAEQFF. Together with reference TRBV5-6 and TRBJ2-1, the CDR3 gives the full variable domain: DAGVTQSPTHLIKTRGQQVTLRCSPKSGHDTVSWYQQALGQGPQFIFQYYEEEERQRGNFPDRFSGHQFPNYSSELNVNALLLGDSALYLCASSGTPEAEQFFGPGTRLTVL.

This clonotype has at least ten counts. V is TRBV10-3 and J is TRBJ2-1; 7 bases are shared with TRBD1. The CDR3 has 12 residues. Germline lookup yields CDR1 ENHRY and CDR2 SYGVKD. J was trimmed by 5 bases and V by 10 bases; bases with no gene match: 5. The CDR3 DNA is TGTGCCAACCGGGACAGCAACAATGAGCAGTTCTTC. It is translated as CANRDSNNEQFF.

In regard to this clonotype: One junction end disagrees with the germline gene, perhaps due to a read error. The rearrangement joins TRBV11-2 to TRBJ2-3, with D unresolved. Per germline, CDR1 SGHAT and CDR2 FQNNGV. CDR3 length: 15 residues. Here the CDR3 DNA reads TGTGCCAGCAGCGATAGCTGGAGATTTACAGTTACGCAGTATTTT. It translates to CASSDSWRFTVTQYF.

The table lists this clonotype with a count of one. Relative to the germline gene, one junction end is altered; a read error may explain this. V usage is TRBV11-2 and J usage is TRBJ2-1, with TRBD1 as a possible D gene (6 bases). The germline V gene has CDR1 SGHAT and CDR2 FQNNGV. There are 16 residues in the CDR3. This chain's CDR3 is CASSPLTGNSYNGQFF. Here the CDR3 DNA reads TGTGCCAGCAGCCCATTGACAGGAAACTCCTACAATGGGCAGTTCTTC.

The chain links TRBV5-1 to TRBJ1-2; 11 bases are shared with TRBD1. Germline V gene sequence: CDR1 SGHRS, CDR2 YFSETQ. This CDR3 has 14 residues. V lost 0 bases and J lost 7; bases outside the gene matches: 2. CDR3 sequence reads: CASSLGDRGSGYTF. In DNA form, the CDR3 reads TGCGCCAGCAGCTTGGGGGACAGGGGGTCTGGCTACACCTTC. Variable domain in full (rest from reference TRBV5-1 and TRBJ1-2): KAGVTQTPRYLIKTRGQQVTLSCSPISGHRSVSWYQQTPGQGLQFLFEYFSETQRNKGNFPGRFSGRQFSNSRSEMNVSTLELGDSALYLCASSLGDRGSGYTFGSGTRLTVV.

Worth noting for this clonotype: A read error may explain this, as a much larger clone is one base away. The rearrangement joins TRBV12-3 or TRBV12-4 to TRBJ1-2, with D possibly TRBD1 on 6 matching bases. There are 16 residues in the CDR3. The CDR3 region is CASSHEQGSINYGCTF. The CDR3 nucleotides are TGTGCCAGCAGTCATGAGCAGGGGTCCATTAACTATGGCTGCACCTTC.

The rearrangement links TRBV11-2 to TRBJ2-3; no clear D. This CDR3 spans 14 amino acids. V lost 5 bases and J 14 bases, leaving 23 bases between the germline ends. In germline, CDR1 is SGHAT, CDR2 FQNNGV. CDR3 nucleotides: TGTGCCAGCAGCCCCCGGGCAGTTACAGATGCGCGGTATTTT. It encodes CASSPRAVTDARYF.

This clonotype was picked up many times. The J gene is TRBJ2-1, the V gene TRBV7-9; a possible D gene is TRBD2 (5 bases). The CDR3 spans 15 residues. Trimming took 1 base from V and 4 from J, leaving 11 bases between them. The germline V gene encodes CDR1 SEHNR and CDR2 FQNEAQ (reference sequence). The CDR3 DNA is TGTGCCAGCAGCTTAGGCAGTAGCGAATACAATGAGCAGTTCTTC. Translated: CASSLGSSEYNEQFF. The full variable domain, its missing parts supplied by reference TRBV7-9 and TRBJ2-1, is DTGVSQNPRHKITKRGQNVTFRCDPISEHNRLYWYRQTLGQGPEFLTYFQNEAQLEKSRLLSDRFSAERPKGSFSTLEIQRTEQGDSAMYLCASSLGSSEYNEQFFGPGTRLTVL.

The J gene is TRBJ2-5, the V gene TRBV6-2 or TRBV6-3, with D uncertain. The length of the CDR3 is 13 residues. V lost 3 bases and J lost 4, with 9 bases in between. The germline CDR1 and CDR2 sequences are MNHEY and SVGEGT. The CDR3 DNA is TGTGCCAGCAGTTATCGGGCAGCAGAGACCCAGTACTTC. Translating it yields CASSYRAAETQYF.

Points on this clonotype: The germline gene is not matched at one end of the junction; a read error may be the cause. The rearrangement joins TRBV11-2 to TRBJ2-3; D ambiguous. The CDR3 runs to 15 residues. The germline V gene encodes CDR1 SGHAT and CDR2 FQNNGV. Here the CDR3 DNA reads TGTGCCAGCAGCTTAGACGGCTATACCATAGATACGCGGTATTTT. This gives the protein CASSLDGYTIDTRYF.

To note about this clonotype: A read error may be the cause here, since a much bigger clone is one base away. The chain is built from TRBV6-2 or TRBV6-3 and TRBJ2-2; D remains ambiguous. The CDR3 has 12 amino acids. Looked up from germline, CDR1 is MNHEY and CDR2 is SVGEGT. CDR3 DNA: TGTGCCAGAAGTTACTCGGAGGGGGAGCTGTTTTTT. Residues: CARSYSEGELFF.

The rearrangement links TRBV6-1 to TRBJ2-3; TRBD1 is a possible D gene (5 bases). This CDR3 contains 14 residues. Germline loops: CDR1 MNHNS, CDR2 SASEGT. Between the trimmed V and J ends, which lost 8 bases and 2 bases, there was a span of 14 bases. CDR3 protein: CASQWGRTTDTQYF. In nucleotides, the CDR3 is TGTGCCAGCCAATGGGGCAGAACCACAGATACGCAGTATTTT.

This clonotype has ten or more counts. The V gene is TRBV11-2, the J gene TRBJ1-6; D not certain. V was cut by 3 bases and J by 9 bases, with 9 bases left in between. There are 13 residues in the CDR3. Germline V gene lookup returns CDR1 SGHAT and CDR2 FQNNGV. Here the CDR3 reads CASSLGWGSPLHF. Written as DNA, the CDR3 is TGTGCCAGCAGCTTGGGGTGGGGTTCACCCCTCCACTTT.